This TCR beta chain was retrieved from a study of cytomegalovirus exposure and HLA in healthy donors (dated by TCRdb to the late 2010s). In the study overall: According to an earlier analysis of a few hundred of the donors, about 179 million T cells yielded roughly 110 million unique TCR beta sequences and 276 Gb of sequence data. Approximately 310 gigabases of sequencing data and approximately 93 million unique TCR sequences were included in an early release covering roughly 700 HLA-typed donors. Of the roughly 430 genotyped donors, approximately 83% fell in the genetic ancestry cluster associated with self-reported Caucasian donors. The study was designed to test whether signatures of past pathogen exposure could be identified by cataloging public T cell receptors. The study profiled the T cell repertoires of approximately 700 subjects by immunosequencing and related them to cytomegalovirus serostatus. In addition to the first cohort of approximately 650 subjects, a separate validation cohort of 130 or so different subjects was used. High-throughput TCR immunosequencing, statistical association of individual TCRs with disease status, and machine learning were combined to predict cytomegalovirus infection status. A later analysis re-analyzed previously published TCR beta repertoires from about 730 donors and added high-resolution HLA genotyping to study TCR occurrence patterns. The later analysis used no new phenotypic data to find candidate immune exposures, relying instead on TCR beta sequences and their occurrence across donors. An earlier analysis of 587 of the donors used high-throughput TCR beta sequencing to judge whether each TCR beta V gene segment behaved as functional or pseudogenic. Alongside the repertoire data, information on donor age, sex, ethnicity and CMV serostatus was compiled. Genome-wide SNP genotypes for about 60% of the roughly 700 donors were used in a later genetic analysis, which treated that subset as a discovery cohort. Every discovery cohort repertoire had been produced on one sequencing platform. Both class I and class II loci were covered by HLA typing, at four-digit resolution. The number of typed donors differed by locus: about 620-630 for A, B, C, DRB1 and DQB1; 500 to 550 for DQA1; 606 for DPA1; and roughly 490 for DPB1. Because of strong linkage in the cohort, roughly 5 DR-DQ haplotypes were treated as single units for association and clustering. Among several hundred genotyped donors of the cohort, an average of approximately 200,000 unique TCR beta nucleotide sequences was sequenced per donor, of which roughly 17% were non-productive. On the study overall, not on this receptor specifically: Most CMV-associated TCR beta chains appeared to be HLA-restricted in a later analysis, and the HLA associations seemed to be driven largely by CMV exposure. Several of the top co-occurrence clusters appeared to be linked to parvovirus B19, influenza, CMV and Epstein-Barr virus, according to a later analysis. A few of the identified cytomegalovirus-associated TCR beta chains were confirmed in vitro to be specific for cytomegalovirus antigens. Immune exposure information for the cohort was limited to CMV serostatus. In a later analysis, HLA-associated TCR beta chains showed more clonal expansion and lower generation probabilities than non-associated chains that were equally common. In a later analysis, the rate of TCR association differed among HLA loci, with DRB1 alleles having the most associated TCRs and HLA-C alleles having the fewest. Most TCR sequences were observed very rarely across donors, whereas some public TCRs were present in many individuals. Linkage disequilibrium might explain the correlated functional status among segregating V segments, but an unknown experimental factor could not be ruled out. According to a later genetic analysis, donors in an Asian-associated ancestry cluster had fewer N-insertions in productive TCRs than the approximately 630-donor mean. Specific HLA alleles were associated with 15,000 to 20,000 TCR beta sequences at a false discovery rate of 0.05 in a later analysis. A further reported finding was that TCR beta sequences accurately predicted the HLA-A and HLA-B alleles for most subjects in the first cohort. The sequencing pipeline was judged likely to have produced a cluster of highly shared sequence variants as a technical artifact. Broadly in line with IMGT annotations, most TCR beta V segments showed up in productive rearrangements about 90% or about 30% of the time in an earlier analysis of 450 to 750 of the donors. About 17 rarely observed V segments, including chromosome 9 orphons, were excluded from the earlier analysis of about 600 of the donors because counts were too low. The cohort was sequenced for TCR beta chains only, and without alpha or paired-chain data the features that could be detected were limited. HLA typing was unavailable for some donors at each locus, so association tests used only the typed subset. It was suggested by the authors that the approach could potentially be generalized to other disease states and immunological phenotypes. Cytomegalovirus status was reported to be diagnosed by the classifier with high specificity and sensitivity in both the original and validation cohorts. When HLA alleles, especially DR and DQ, strongly co-occurred, attributing TCR associations to individual alleles was difficult. The study listed 150 to 200 TCR beta chains as associated with cytomegalovirus. Sequencing depth was assumed to be roughly uniform across donors in the presence/absence analyses, though that assumption may not hold. A later genetic analysis associated a missense DCLRE1C variant with V-gene and J-gene trimming of TCR beta chains, and an independent cohort replicated the association.

Notes on this clone: It lacks a known antigen. The sample holds no much larger clone one base away, and base qualities are not on file.

The cohort consisted of 670 or so healthy bone marrow donors. Cohort members were all nominally healthy when sampled, although unrecorded immune exposures were likely present. The donor tested CMV seropositive, placing the donor among the 289 seropositive members of the cohort. Each donor provided a peripheral blood sample, and peripheral blood mononuclear cells were used for TCR beta sequencing. Genomic DNA was extracted from the blood cell samples with the Qiagen DNeasy Blood Extraction Kit. Receptor libraries were prepared by the immunoSEQ multiplex PCR assay. A mixture of 60 forward primers for TCR Vbeta segments and 13 reverse primers for TCR Jbeta segments was used in the multiplex PCR. Amplification of the CDR3 region of rearranged TCR beta genes was performed with a multiplex PCR assay on genomic DNA. The Illumina HiSeq System was used to sequence the amplified TCR beta libraries as 87-base-pair reads. On the study's bioinformatics: A later analysis tallied 70 million to 100 million unique TCR beta chains across the roughly 610 repertoires, and approximately 11 million of those chains were shared by two or more donors. To remove PCR and sequencing errors, raw reads were error-corrected and collapsed into unique sequences using a nearest-neighbor algorithm that merged closely related sequences. V, D and J gene segments were assigned by aligning CDR3 sequences to IMGT reference sequences. For a sequence to be retained, a match of at least six nucleotides was required to both a V gene segment and a J gene segment. A rearrangement was called productive if the CDR3 had no stop codons and remained in frame with V and J, and every other rearrangement was called non-productive. Following IMGT convention, CDR3 was defined as the stretch from the second conserved V-encoded cysteine to the conserved J-encoded phenylalanine. The earlier analysis of about 620 of the donors excluded sequences that lacked an unambiguous match to a single V gene segment. In an earlier analysis of a few hundred of the donors, a V segment was called functional when productive rearrangements were above 56.7%, and segregating when the standard deviation between donors exceeded 5%. A statistical classification framework was developed to diagnose cytomegalovirus status using the catalog of TCR beta chain sequences. V and J gene assignment, in a later analysis, came from comparing TCR nucleotide sequences with IMGT/GENE-DB human TR gene sequences. A later analysis assigned CDR3 sequences and most-parsimonious VDJ recombination scenarios with the TCRdist pipeline. In a later analysis, each TCR beta chain was defined by its CDR3 amino acid sequence together with its V-gene family, and reads without a unique V-gene family were excluded. As a way to deal with suspected cross-contamination and a sequencing artifact, a later analysis dropped hundreds of nucleotide sequences that were highly shared and had low generation probability. A later analysis calculated a clonal expansion index for each public chain from normalized within-repertoire ranks of inferred template counts. Generation probabilities in a later analysis came from a VDJ recombination model fitted to out-of-frame rearrangements, and those results were checked against IGoR. In a later analysis, TCR-TCR, TCR-HLA and TCR-CMV co-occurrence was scored with hypergeometric tests, and a repertoire-size bias correction was applied to TCR pairs. False discovery rates were estimated in a later analysis by permuting HLA or CMV assignments 20 times. A later analysis grouped co-occurring TCRs with DBSCAN, adding TCRdist sequence similarity when clustering within HLA-allele-positive subsets. Repertoires with fewer than 30,000 or more than 120,000 public chains were left out of co-occurrence clustering, as were about 5 repertoires with anomalous nucleotide sharing. In TCRdb, the immuneACCESS table is reduced to in-frame sequences with V and J assigned. These tables do not hold every clone; where another copy was compared, an unresolved V gene accounts for under half, and the others remain unexplained. The V and J calls and clone size were taken over from that table, and D and trimming were inferred from the DNA. In all, the sample holds 90,000 to 150,000 clones, and roughly 69% of those were seen once. The top ten hold 8% to 8.5% of the sample.

Sequenced material: PBMCs. The receptor was isolated from a woman between 35 and 50 years old in good health and CMV-seropositive.

The sequenced DNA: TGTGCCAGCCGTGGGAGCGCGCTCTCCTACGAGCAGTACTTC. Its protein reads: CASRGSALSYEQYF. The sequence is built from TRBV7-9 and TRBJ2-7, with TRBD2 as a weak D call on 5 bases. CDR1 and CDR2, looked up from the germline V gene (reference sequence), are SEHNR and FQNEAQ. Trimming takes 8 bases from V and 0 bases from J, and the germline ends sit 14 bases apart. From cysteine to phenylalanine, the CDR3 is 14 amino acids long. The kept DNA is CDR3 alone, 42 bases in frame from the first base. The full variable domain, completed from the reference TRBV7-9 and TRBJ2-7 proteins outside the CDR3, reads DTGVSQNPRHKITKRGQNVTFRCDPISEHNRLYWYRQTLGQGPEFLTYFQNEAQLEKSRLLSDRFSAERPKGSFSTLEIQRTEQGDSAMYLCASRGSALSYEQYFGPGTRLTVT.